Sequencing of this T cell receptor (beta chain) was carried out in a study of blood T cells in healthy people across ages. General observations from the study: Fewer expanded clones and more diversity marked long-lived versus aged donors. Per million T cells, TCR beta diversity dropped about linearly as age rose.

Details on this clonotype: Its antigen is unknown.

The V end lost 4 bases, the J end lost 5 bases, and 17 bases lay between the germline ends. This CDR3 is 15 amino acids long. The germline V gene encodes CDR1 SGHRS and CDR2 YFSETQ. Alongside a J-beta primer mix, a sample-barcoded 5' primer served in a second PCR lasting roughly 6 to 11 cycles. TCRdb processed the 5' RACE reads anew with MiXCR; each CDR3 protein has one entry. The sample gives roughly 1,500,000 distinct CDR3 sequences, about 43% of which show up once; 7% to 9% is in the top ten. The rearrangement uses TRBV5-1 and TRBJ2-3, with D perhaps matching TRBD2 (6 bases). Sequencing was performed on blood. This TCR was sampled from a woman aged 18 to 35 in good health. The CDR3 reads CASSHEGGAGDTQYF. The CDR3 DNA reads as TGCGCCAGCAGCCATGAGGGCGGGGCGGGAGATACGCAGTATTTT. Variable domain in full (rest from reference TRBV5-1 and TRBJ2-3): KAGVTQTPRYLIKTRGQQVTLSCSPISGHRSVSWYQQTPGQGLQFLFEYFSETQRNKGNFPGRFSGRQFSNSRSEMNVSTLELGDSALYLCASSHEGGAGDTQYFGPGTRLTVL.